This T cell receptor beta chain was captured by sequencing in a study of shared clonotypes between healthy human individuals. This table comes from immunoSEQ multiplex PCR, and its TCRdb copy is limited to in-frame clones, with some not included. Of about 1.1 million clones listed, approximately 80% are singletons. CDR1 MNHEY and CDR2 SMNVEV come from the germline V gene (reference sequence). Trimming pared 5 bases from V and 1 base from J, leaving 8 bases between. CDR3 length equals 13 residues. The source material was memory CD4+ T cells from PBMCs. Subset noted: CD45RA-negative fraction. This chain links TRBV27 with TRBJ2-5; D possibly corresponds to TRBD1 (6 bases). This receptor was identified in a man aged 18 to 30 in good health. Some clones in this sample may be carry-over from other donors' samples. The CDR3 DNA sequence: TGTGCCAGCAGTACGGACAGCCAAGAGACCCAGTACTTC. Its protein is CASSTDSQETQYF.